The rows below give T cell receptor beta chains drawn from one sample of a study of blood T cell repertoires in COVID-19. Sequencing used immunoSEQ multiplex PCR; TCRdb keeps in-frame clones, though not all of them. The table lists 310,000 or so clones, about 83% of them singletons. The source material was peripheral blood. The receptors come from a woman aged 50 to 65 with acute or convalescent COVID-19. The CDR3 runs from the conserved cysteine through the conserved F or W. The D gene is left open where the match is weak. Clone sizes are given selectively: once, few, many, or a class where the clone is expanded.

size: NA
D: TRBD2
J: TRBJ2-1
V: TRBV10-2
DNA: TGCGCCAGCCTCGGACTAGCGGGGGGGAGCGGGGGTTACAATGAGCAGTTCTTC
CDR3: CASLGLAGGSGGYNEQFF

size: NA
D: NA
J: TRBJ2-2
V: TRBV19
DNA: TGTGCCAGTAGCCCATATAAGACGACGGGCGGGGAGCTGTTTTTT
CDR3: CASSPYKTTGGELFF

size: NA
D: TRBD1
J: TRBJ2-1
V: TRBV7-2
DNA: TGTGCCAGCAGAACCGGGACAGGGCTCGATGAGCAGTTCTTC
CDR3: CASRTGTGLDEQFF

size: NA
D: NA
J: TRBJ2-2
V: TRBV9
DNA: TGTGCCAGCACCCAGGGGCAGGGGTCCACCGGGGAGCTGTTTTTT
CDR3: CASTQGQGSTGELFF

size: NA
D: TRBD2
J: TRBJ2-1
V: TRBV13
DNA: TGTGCCAGCAGCGGAGAGACCGGACAGGGGCGGGTAGCGGGAGGGCTTTACAATGAGCAGTTCTTC
CDR3: CASSGETGQGRVAGGLYNEQFF

size: NA
D: TRBD2
J: TRBJ2-7
V: TRBV2
DNA: TGTGCCAGCAGCACTAGCGGCGAGCAGTACTTC
CDR3: CASSTSGEQYF

size: NA
D: NA
J: TRBJ1-5
V: TRBV18
DNA: TGTGCCAGCTCACCGCCCCCAGGGGCGCGGGGCAATCAGCCCCAGCATTTT
CDR3: CASSPPPGARGNQPQHF

size: NA
D: TRBD2
J: TRBJ2-3
V: TRBV24-1
DNA: TGTGCCACCAGTGATTTCGGGGGGACTGACACAGATACGCAGTATTTT
CDR3: CATSDFGGTDTDTQYF

size: NA
D: TRBD2
J: TRBJ2-1
V: TRBV6-5
DNA: TGTGCCAGCAGCCTTAGCGGGGGCCCCATCTATGAGCAGTTCTTC
CDR3: CASSLSGGPIYEQFF

size: NA
D: NA
J: TRBJ1-5
V: TRBV19
DNA: TGTGCCGCAGGCGTCCGACAGCCCCAGCATTTT
CDR3: CAAGVRQPQHF

size: NA
D: NA
J: TRBJ1-1
V: TRBV7-9
DNA: TGTGCCAGCAGCTTAGCTGGGGACATGAACACTGAAGCTTTCTTT
CDR3: CASSLAGDMNTEAFF

size: NA
D: TRBD2
J: TRBJ2-1
V: TRBV7-7
DNA: TGTGCCAGCAGCTTACTAGCGGGAGGGAATGAAGAGCAGTTCTTC
CDR3: CASSLLAGGNEEQFF

size: NA
D: TRBD2
J: TRBJ2-4
V: TRBV3-1/TRBV3-2
DNA: TGTGCCAGCAGCCAAGTAGGACTAGCGGGGGGGGCGGGTCAGTACTTC
CDR3: CASSQVGLAGGAGQYF

size: NA
D: TRBD2
J: TRBJ2-2
V: TRBV3-1/TRBV3-2
DNA: TGTGCCAGCAGCCGAGGCCCGTCCGGCGGGGGGGCCGGGGAGCTGTTTTTT
CDR3: CASSRGPSGGGAGELFF

size: NA
D: NA
J: TRBJ2-3
V: TRBV5-6
DNA: TGTGCCAGCAGCTTTTTAACAGGAGATAGCACAGATACGCAGTATTTT
CDR3: CASSFLTGDSTDTQYF

size: NA
D: TRBD2
J: TRBJ2-5
V: TRBV7-9
DNA: TGTGCCAGCAGCTTATCAAGCGGGGGGGCCCGGGAGACCCAGTACTTC
CDR3: CASSLSSGGARETQYF

size: NA
D: NA
J: TRBJ1-2
V: TRBV6-5
DNA: TGTGCCAGTGGGCAGATTAACTATGGCTACACCTTC
CDR3: CASGQINYGYTF

size: NA
D: TRBD1
J: TRBJ1-1
V: TRBV4-3
DNA: TGCGCCAGCAGCCCTAACAGGGGGCGGACTGAAGCTTTCTTT
CDR3: CASSPNRGRTEAFF

size: NA
D: TRBD1
J: TRBJ2-7
V: TRBV4-2
DNA: TGTGCCAGCAGCCCGACAGGGGATCGGTACGAGCAGTACTTC
CDR3: CASSPTGDRYEQYF

size: NA
D: NA
J: TRBJ2-6
V: TRBV20-1
DNA: TGCAGTGCTAGTGTCGGGGGTTTCTCTGGGGCCAACGTCCTGACTTTC
CDR3: CSASVGGFSGANVLTF

size: NA
D: TRBD1
J: TRBJ1-6
V: TRBV6-2/TRBV6-3
DNA: TGTGCCAGCAGTCGACTACAGGGGACGAGTAATTCACCCCTCCACTTT
CDR3: CASSRLQGTSNSPLHF

size: NA
D: NA
J: TRBJ2-3
V: TRBV9
DNA: TGTGCCAGCAGCGTAGGAGGACAGACCACAGATACGCAGTATTTT
CDR3: CASSVGGQTTDTQYF

size: NA
D: TRBD1
J: TRBJ1-3
V: TRBV2
DNA: TGTGCCAGCAGCGAAACAGGGGGCGCGGGCACCATATATTTT
CDR3: CASSETGGAGTIYF

size: once
D: TRBD2
J: TRBJ2-3
V: TRBV29-1
DNA: TGCAGCGTTCAAGGAGGGGCGGGGGCAGATACGCAGTATTTT
CDR3: CSVQGGAGADTQYF

size: NA
D: NA
J: TRBJ1-4
V: TRBV5-1
DNA: TGCGCCAGCAGCTTGGGCCCGGGGGAGATGGCTAATGAAAAACTGTTTTTT
CDR3: CASSLGPGEMANEKLFF

size: NA
D: TRBD1
J: TRBJ1-1
V: TRBV19
DNA: TGTGCCACCCGCGTGACAGGGCGGACTGAAGCTTTCTTT
CDR3: CATRVTGRTEAFF

size: NA
D: TRBD1
J: TRBJ2-5
V: TRBV3-1/TRBV3-2
DNA: TGTGCCAGCAGCCAGCGACAGGGTAGAGAGACCCAGTACTTC
CDR3: CASSQRQGRETQYF

size: NA
D: NA
J: TRBJ2-3
V: TRBV3-1/TRBV3-2
DNA: TGTGCCAGCAGCCAAGAAGGAGGGGGGGTCAGAGATACGCAGTATTTT
CDR3: CASSQEGGGVRDTQYF

size: NA
D: NA
J: TRBJ2-7
V: TRBV29-1
DNA: TGCAGCGTCTCTGGGGGGGGAGGGGGCTACGAGCAGTACTTC
CDR3: CSVSGGGGGYEQYF

size: NA
D: TRBD1
J: TRBJ1-2
V: TRBV3-1/TRBV3-2
DNA: TGTGCCAGCAGCCCATTATCTGGACAGGAAGGCTATGGCTACACCTTC
CDR3: CASSPLSGQEGYGYTF

size: NA
D: NA
J: TRBJ1-2
V: TRBV6-6
DNA: TGTGCCAGCAGCCCCCCAGGATTGGGCTATGGCTACACCTTC
CDR3: CASSPPGLGYGYTF

size: NA
D: TRBD2
J: TRBJ2-1
V: TRBV7-2
DNA: TGTGCCAGCAGGGGGGGGGAGGATGAGCAGTTCTTC
CDR3: CASRGGEDEQFF

size: NA
D: NA
J: TRBJ2-2
V: TRBV5-1
DNA: TGCGCCAGCAGCTTGGACTCACCCACCGGGGAGCTGTTTTTT
CDR3: CASSLDSPTGELFF

size: NA
D: NA
J: TRBJ1-1
V: TRBV5-4
DNA: TGTGCCAGCAGCACCCGGGACTTACAAGGCACTGAAGCTTTCTTT
CDR3: CASSTRDLQGTEAFF

size: NA
D: TRBD2
J: TRBJ2-1
V: TRBV25-1
DNA: TGTGCCAGCGGGACTAGCGGGAGCCCGCAGTTCTTC
CDR3: CASGTSGSPQFF

size: once
D: TRBD1
J: TRBJ1-2
V: TRBV30
DNA: TGTGCCTGGAGCCAACAGGGGGATTCATATGGCTACACCTTC
CDR3: CAWSQQGDSYGYTF

size: NA
D: NA
J: TRBJ2-3
V: TRBV5-6
DNA: TGTGCCAGCAGCTTGGTTCAATCCACAGATACGCAGTATTTT
CDR3: CASSLVQSTDTQYF

size: NA
D: TRBD2
J: TRBJ2-7
V: TRBV6-5
DNA: TGTGCCAGCAGCTTAGCGGGAGGGGCTTACGAGCAGTACTTC
CDR3: CASSLAGGAYEQYF

size: once
D: TRBD1
J: TRBJ2-1
V: TRBV20-1
DNA: TGCAGTGCTAGTAACCCGACAGGGGGCTCCTACAATGAGCAGTTCTTC
CDR3: CSASNPTGGSYNEQFF

size: NA
D: TRBD2
J: TRBJ2-1
V: TRBV11-2
DNA: TGTGCCAGCAGGCCCCCGGGGGGGCTCTACAATGAGCAGTTCTTC
CDR3: CASRPPGGLYNEQFF

size: once
D: TRBD1
J: TRBJ1-2
V: TRBV7-2
DNA: TGTGCCAGCAGCAACAAACAGGGGAACTATGGCTACACCTTC
CDR3: CASSNKQGNYGYTF

size: NA
D: NA
J: TRBJ2-1
V: TRBV3-1/TRBV3-2
DNA: TGTGCCAGCAGCCAAGATTTACCTAGCGACTCCTACAATGAGCAGTTCTTC
CDR3: CASSQDLPSDSYNEQFF

size: NA
D: NA
J: TRBJ2-3
V: TRBV2
DNA: TGTGCCAGCACGGGGCGAGCGGGTTCTGCAGATACGCAGTATTTT
CDR3: CASTGRAGSADTQYF

size: NA
D: NA
J: TRBJ2-5
V: TRBV5-1
DNA: TGCGCCAGCAGCTCGGACTATCAAGAGACCCAGTACTTC
CDR3: CASSSDYQETQYF

size: NA
D: NA
J: TRBJ1-2
V: TRBV27
DNA: TGTGCCAGCAGTTCCCGGTTTTATGGCTACACCTTC
CDR3: CASSSRFYGYTF

size: NA
D: TRBD2
J: TRBJ2-7
V: TRBV2
DNA: TGTGCCAGCAGTGCAAGCGGGAGCTCCTACGAGCAGTACTTC
CDR3: CASSASGSSYEQYF

size: NA
D: NA
J: TRBJ1-4
V: TRBV24-1
DNA: TGTGCCACCAGCTCGTCGGGATATGAAAAACTGTTTTTT
CDR3: CATSSSGYEKLFF

size: NA
D: NA
J: TRBJ1-4
V: TRBV14
DNA: TGTGCCAGCAGCCAAGAGGGGGGAAGGGGTGAAAAACTGTTTTTT
CDR3: CASSQEGGRGEKLFF

size: NA
D: TRBD1
J: TRBJ2-2
V: TRBV5-1
DNA: TGCGCCAGCAGCTCGGGACAGGTTTTTGGGGAGCTGTTTTTT
CDR3: CASSSGQVFGELFF

size: NA
D: TRBD2
J: TRBJ2-7
V: TRBV18
DNA: TGTGCCAGCTCACCAGCGACTAGCGGCTACGAGCAGTACTTC
CDR3: CASSPATSGYEQYF

size: NA
D: TRBD1
J: TRBJ2-4
V: TRBV7-2
DNA: TGTGCCAGCAGCATGAGGGCTACAGGGGGACAAAACATTCAGTACTTC
CDR3: CASSMRATGGQNIQYF

size: NA
D: TRBD1
J: TRBJ1-2
V: TRBV6-1
DNA: TGTGCCAGCAGTGAAGGGGGAGGGGACAGGGAAGGCGGCTACACCTTC
CDR3: CASSEGGGDREGGYTF

size: NA
D: NA
J: TRBJ1-1
V: TRBV7-9
DNA: TGTGCCAGCAGCTTAGGGGCCTCGAACACTGAAGCTTTCTTT
CDR3: CASSLGASNTEAFF

size: NA
D: NA
J: TRBJ1-3
V: TRBV12-5
DNA: TGTGCTAGTGGTTTGGGCGGTCTTGGAGGAAACACCATATATTTT
CDR3: CASGLGGLGGNTIYF

size: NA
D: NA
J: TRBJ1-1
V: TRBV10-3
DNA: TGTGCCATCCTAGGAGAGAGCGCTGAAGCTTTCTTT
CDR3: CAILGESAEAFF

size: NA
D: NA
J: TRBJ2-5
V: TRBV27
DNA: TGTGCCAGCAGTTTATCGGCGGGGTACCAAGAGACCCAGTACTTC
CDR3: CASSLSAGYQETQYF

size: few
D: TRBD1
J: TRBJ2-7
V: TRBV6-5
DNA: TGTGCCAGCACCGGGACAGGGCTCTACGAGCAGTACTTC
CDR3: CASTGTGLYEQYF

size: NA
D: NA
J: TRBJ1-3
V: TRBV27
DNA: TGTGCCAGCAGTTTATCGACAGACGCCTGGACAGAGAGCTCTGGAAACACCATATATTTT
CDR3: CASSLSTDAWTESSGNTIYF

size: NA
D: NA
J: TRBJ2-1
V: TRBV29-1
DNA: TGCAGCGCTTCCGGGAACTACAATGAGCAGTTCTTC
CDR3: CSASGNYNEQFF